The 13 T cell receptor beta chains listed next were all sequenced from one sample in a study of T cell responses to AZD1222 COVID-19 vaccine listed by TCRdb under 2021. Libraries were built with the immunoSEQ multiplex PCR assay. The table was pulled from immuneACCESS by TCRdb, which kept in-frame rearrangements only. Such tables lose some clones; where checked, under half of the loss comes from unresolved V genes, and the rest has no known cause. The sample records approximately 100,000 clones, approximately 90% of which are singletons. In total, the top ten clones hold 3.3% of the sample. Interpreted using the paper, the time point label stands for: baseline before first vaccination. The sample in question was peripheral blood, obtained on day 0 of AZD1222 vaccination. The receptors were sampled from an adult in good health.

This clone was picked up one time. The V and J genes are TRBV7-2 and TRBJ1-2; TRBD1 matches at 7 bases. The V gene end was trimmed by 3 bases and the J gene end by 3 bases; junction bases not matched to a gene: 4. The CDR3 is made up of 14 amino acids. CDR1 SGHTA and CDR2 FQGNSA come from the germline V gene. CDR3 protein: CASSFSRGDYGYTF. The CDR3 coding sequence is TGTGCCAGCAGCTTCAGCAGGGGGGACTATGGCTACACCTTC.

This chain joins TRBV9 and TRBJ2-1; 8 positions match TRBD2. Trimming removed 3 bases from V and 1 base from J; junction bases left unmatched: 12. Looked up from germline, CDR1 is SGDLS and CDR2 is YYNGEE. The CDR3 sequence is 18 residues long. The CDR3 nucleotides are TGTGCCAGCAGCGCTCGGCCTGGGGCGGGGGGTTCCTACAATGAGCAGTTCTTC. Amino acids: CASSARPGAGGSYNEQFF.

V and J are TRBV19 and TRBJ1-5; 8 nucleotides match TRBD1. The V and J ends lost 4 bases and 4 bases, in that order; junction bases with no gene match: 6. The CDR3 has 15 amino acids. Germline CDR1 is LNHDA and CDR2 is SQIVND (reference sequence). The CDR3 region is CASSKDRDRNQPQHF. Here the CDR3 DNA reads TGTGCCAGTAGTAAGGACAGGGATAGGAATCAGCCCCAGCATTTT.

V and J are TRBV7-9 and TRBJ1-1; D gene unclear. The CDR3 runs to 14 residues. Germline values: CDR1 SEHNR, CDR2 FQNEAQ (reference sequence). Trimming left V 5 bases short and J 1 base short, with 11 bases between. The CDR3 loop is CASSPMGGNTEAFF. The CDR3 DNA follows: TGTGCCAGCAGCCCCATGGGAGGGAACACTGAAGCTTTCTTT.

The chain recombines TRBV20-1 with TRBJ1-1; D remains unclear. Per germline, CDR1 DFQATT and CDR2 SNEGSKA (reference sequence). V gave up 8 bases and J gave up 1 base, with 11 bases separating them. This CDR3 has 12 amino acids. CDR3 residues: CSLSEGNTEAFF. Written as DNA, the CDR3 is TGCAGTCTTAGTGAGGGGAACACTGAAGCTTTCTTT.

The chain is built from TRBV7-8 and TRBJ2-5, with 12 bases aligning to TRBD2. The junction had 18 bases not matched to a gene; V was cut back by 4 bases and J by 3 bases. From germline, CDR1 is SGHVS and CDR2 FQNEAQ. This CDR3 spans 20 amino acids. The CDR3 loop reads CASSSTPSGGGSIEEETQYF. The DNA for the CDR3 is TGTGCCAGCAGCTCAACACCTAGCGGGGGGGGAAGTATTGAAGAAGAGACCCAGTACTTC. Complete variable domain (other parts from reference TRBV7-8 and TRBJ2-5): GAGVSQSPRYKVAKRGQDVALRCDPISGHVSLFWYQQALGQGPEFLTYFQNEAQLDKSGLPSDRFFAERPEGSVSTLKIQRTQQEDSAVYLCASSSTPSGGGSIEEETQYFGPGTRLLVL.

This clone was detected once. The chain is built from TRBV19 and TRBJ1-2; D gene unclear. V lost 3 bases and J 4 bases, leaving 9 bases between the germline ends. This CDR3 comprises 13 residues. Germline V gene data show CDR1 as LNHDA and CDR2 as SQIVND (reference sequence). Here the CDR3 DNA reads TGTGCCAGTAGTATCAAGGGATCCTATGGCTACACCTTC. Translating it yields CASSIKGSYGYTF. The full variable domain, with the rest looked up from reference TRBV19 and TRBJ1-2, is DGGITQSPKYLFRKEGQNVTLSCEQNLNHDAMYWYRQDPGQGLRLIYYSQIVNDFQKGDIAEGYSVSREKKESFPLTVTSAQKNPTAFYLCASSIKGSYGYTFGSGTRLTVV.

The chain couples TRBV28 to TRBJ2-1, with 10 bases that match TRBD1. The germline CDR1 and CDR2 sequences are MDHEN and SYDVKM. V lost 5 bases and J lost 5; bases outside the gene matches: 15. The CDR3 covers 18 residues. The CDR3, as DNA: TGTGCCAGCAGTACATATAACCGGGACAGGGGCCTCGACAATGAGCAGTTCTTC. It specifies CASSTYNRDRGLDNEQFF.

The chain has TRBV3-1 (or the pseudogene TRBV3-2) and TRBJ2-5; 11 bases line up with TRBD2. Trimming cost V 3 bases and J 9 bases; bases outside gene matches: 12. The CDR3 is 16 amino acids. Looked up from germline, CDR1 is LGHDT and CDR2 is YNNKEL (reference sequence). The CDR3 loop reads CASSQPAASGGTAQYF. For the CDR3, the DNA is TGTGCCAGCAGCCAGCCAGCGGCTAGCGGGGGGACGGCCCAGTACTTC.

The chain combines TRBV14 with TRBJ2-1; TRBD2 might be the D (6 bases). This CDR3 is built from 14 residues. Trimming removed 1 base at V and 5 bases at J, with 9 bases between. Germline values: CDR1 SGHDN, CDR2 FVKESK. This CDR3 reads CASSQAGLNNEQFF. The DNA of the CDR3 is TGTGCCAGCAGCCAAGCCGGACTAAACAATGAGCAGTTCTTC. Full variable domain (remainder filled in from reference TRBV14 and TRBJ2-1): EAGVTQFPSHSVIEKGQTVTLRCDPISGHDNLYWYRRVMGKEIKFLLHFVKESKQDESGMPNNRFLAERTGGTYSTLKVQPAELEDSGVYFCASSQAGLNNEQFFGPGTRLTVL.

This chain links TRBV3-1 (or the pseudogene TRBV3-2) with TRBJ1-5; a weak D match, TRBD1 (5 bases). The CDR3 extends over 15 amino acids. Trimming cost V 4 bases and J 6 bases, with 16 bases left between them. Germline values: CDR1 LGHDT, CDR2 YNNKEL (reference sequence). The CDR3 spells CASSLATGRGQPQHF. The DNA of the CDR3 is TGTGCCAGCAGCCTTGCTACGGGGCGGGGTCAGCCCCAGCATTTT.

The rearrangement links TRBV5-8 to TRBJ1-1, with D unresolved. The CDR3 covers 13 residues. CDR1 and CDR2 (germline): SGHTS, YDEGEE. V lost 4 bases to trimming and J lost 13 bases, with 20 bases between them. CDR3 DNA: TGTGCCAGCAGCCCTGATGCGGCCCCTCATGATTTCTTT. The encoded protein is CASSPDAAPHDFF. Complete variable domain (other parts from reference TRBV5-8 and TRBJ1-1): EAGVTQSPTHLIKTRGQQATLRCSPISGHTSVYWYQQALGLGLQFLLWYDEGEERNRGNFPPRFSGRQFPNYSSELNVNALELEDSALYLCASSPDAAPHDFFGQGTRLTVV.

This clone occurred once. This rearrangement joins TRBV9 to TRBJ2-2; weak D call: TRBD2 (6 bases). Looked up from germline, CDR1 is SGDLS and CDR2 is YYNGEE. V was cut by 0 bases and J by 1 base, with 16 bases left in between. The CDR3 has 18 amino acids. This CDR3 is CASSVAEDAGLNTGELFF. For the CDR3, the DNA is TGTGCCAGCAGCGTAGCAGAGGACGCGGGGCTGAACACCGGGGAGCTGTTTTTT.